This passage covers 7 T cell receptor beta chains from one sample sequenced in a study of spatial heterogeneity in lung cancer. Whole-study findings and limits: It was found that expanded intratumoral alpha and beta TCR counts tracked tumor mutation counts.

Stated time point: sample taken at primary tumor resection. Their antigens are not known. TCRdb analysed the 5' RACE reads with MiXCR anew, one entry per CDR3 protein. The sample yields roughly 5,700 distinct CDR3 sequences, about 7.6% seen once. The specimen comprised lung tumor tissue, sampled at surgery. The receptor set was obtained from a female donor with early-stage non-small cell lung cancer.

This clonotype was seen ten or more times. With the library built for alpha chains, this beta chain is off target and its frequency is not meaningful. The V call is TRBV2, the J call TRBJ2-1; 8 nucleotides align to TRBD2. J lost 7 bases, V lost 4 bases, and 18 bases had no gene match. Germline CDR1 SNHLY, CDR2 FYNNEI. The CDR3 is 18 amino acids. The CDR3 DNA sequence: TGTGCCAGCAGTGTTTGGGGTAGCGGGGAGGGGATCAAGAATGAGCAGTTCTTC. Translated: CASSVWGSGEGIKNEQFF. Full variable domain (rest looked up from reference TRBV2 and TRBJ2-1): EPEVTQTPSHQVTQMGQEVILRCVPISNHLYFYWYRQILGQKVEFLVSFYNNEISEKSEIFDDQFSVERPDGSNFTLKIRSTKLEDSAMYFCASSVWGSGEGIKNEQFFGPGTRLTVL.

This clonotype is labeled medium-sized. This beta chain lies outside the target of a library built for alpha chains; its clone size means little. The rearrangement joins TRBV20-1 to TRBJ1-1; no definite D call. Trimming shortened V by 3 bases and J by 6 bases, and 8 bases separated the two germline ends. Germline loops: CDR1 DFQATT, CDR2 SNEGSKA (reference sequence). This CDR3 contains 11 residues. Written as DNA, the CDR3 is TGCAGTGCTAGTTTGCAGGCTGAAGCTTTCTTT. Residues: CSASLQAEAFF.

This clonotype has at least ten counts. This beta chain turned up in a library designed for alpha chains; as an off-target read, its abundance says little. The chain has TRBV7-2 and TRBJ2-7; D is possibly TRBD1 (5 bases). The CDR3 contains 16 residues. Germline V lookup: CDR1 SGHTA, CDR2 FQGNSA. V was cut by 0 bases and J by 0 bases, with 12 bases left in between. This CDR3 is CASSLALTVTSYEQYF. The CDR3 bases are TGTGCCAGCAGCTTAGCCTTGACAGTTACCTCCTACGAGCAGTACTTC.

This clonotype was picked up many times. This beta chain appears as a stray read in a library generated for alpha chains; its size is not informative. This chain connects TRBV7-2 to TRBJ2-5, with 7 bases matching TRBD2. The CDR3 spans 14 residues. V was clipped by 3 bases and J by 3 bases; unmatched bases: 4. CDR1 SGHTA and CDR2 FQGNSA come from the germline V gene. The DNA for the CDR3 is TGTGCCAGCAGCTTCTCTAGCGGAAAAGAGACCCAGTACTTC. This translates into CASSFSSGKETQYF.

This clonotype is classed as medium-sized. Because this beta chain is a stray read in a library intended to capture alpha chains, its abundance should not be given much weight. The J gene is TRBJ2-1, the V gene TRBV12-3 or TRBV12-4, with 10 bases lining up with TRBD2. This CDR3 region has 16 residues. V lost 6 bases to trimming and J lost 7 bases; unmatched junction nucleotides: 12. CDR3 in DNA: TGTGCCAGCAGCTCGACTAGCGGGCCGAGGTGGAATGAGCAGTTCTTC. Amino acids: CASSSTSGPRWNEQFF.

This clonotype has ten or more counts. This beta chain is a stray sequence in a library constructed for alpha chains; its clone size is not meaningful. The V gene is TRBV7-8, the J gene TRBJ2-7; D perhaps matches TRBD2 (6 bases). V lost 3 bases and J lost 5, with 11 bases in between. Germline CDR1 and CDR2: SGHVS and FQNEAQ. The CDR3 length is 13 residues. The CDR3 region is CASSFLRGNEQYF. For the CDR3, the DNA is TGTGCCAGCAGCTTTTTGCGGGGAAACGAGCAGTACTTC.

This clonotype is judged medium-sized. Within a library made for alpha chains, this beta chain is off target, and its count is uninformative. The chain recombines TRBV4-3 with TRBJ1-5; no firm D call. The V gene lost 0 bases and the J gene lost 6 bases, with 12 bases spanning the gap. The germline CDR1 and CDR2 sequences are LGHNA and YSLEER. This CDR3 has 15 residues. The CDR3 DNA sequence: TGCGCCAGCAGCCAAGAACCCGATGGGAGTCAGCCCCAGCATTTT. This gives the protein CASSQEPDGSQPQHF.